This is a list of T cell receptor beta chains from one sample in a study of vaccination effects on CD4 cells after COVID-19. Sequenced by immunoSEQ multiplex PCR; TCRdb stores in-frame clones only, minus some. The data show about 69,000 clones, approximately 76% seen once. Antigens for these TCRs are unknown. The sequences come from CD4+ T cells from PBMCs cultured with HCoV-OC43 spike peptides, collected after COVID-19 vaccination. The receptors come from a human donor who received a COVID-19 vaccine. CDR3s leave out the opening cysteine and the closing phenylalanine or tryptophan. The size of a clone is reported for some rows only, either as once, few or many, or as a class for expanded clones.

V	J	size	CDR3
TRBV6-1	TRBJ1-1	-	ASSEGIGLAANTEAF
TRBV12-3/TRBV12-4	TRBJ2-2	-	ASSFSVAGELF
TRBV12-5	TRBJ1-6	-	ASGLYESYNSPLH
TRBV4-1	TRBJ1-4	few	ASSPQVVDRGGNEKLF
TRBV30	TRBJ1-2	-	AWSTNLGNYGYT
TRBV28	TRBJ1-2	few	ASSKRGGVGYGYT
TRBV6-6	TRBJ1-2	few	ASSYYLQGSTGGYT
TRBV3-1/TRBV3-2	TRBJ1-1	-	ASSRGGNTEAF
TRBV6-6	TRBJ1-3	-	ASSYHSTGGNTIY
TRBV2	TRBJ1-5	-	ASSGTKDQPQH
TRBV7-2	TRBJ2-5	once	ASSPVGAQGTQY
TRBV12-5	TRBJ1-4	once	ASGLVLSDSPEKLF
TRBV18	TRBJ2-5	-	ASSLTDETQY
TRBV19	TRBJ1-6	-	ASSIRASLLH
TRBV4-1	TRBJ2-5	-	ASSQGGPRQETQY
TRBV6-2/TRBV6-3	TRBJ1-3	-	ASIPGQFSSGNTIY
TRBV10-2	TRBJ2-3	-	ASSEGSGGVDTQY
TRBV5-1	TRBJ1-4	-	ASRNQGETNEKLF
TRBV19	TRBJ2-5	once	ASRGQFQETQY
TRBV5-1	TRBJ1-1	few	ASQQGAETEAF
TRBV5-1	TRBJ2-5	-	ASSLGGVQETQY
TRBV5-6	TRBJ2-6	-	ASSLRTGGYSGANVLT
TRBV7-9	TRBJ1-2	-	ASSSTTGKGYGYT
TRBV5-1	TRBJ2-5	-	ASSLQETQY
TRBV5-1	TRBJ1-4	-	ASRRVPATNEKLF
TRBV13	TRBJ1-1	few	ASSPMGDRGLSNTEAF
TRBV12-3/TRBV12-4	TRBJ2-3	-	ASSLSDTQY
TRBV7-3	TRBJ1-1	-	ASSLTGGVNTEAF
TRBV5-1	TRBJ1-1	-	ASSFPGQNTEAF
TRBV20-1	TRBJ2-1	-	SASRTGGYNEQF
TRBV15	TRBJ1-4	-	ATSRDPGQGEKLF
TRBV4-3	TRBJ1-6	-	ASSQDPQASSPLH
TRBV19	TRBJ1-1	-	ASSMAAGEGAF
TRBV7-9	TRBJ2-5	-	ASSEQLPDSETQY
TRBV6-2/TRBV6-3	TRBJ2-1	-	ASSYGGGLNEQF
TRBV4-3	TRBJ2-2	once	ASSHAGGRTGELF
TRBV30	TRBJ1-5	-	AWSANTGRNQPQH
TRBV19	TRBJ1-1	-	ASRSPQVNTEAF